This T cell receptor (beta chain) was sequenced in a study of T cells in Graves' hyperthyroidism and ophthalmopathy. Study observations and caveats: Blood samples included most of the expanded thyroid clonotypes exceeding 0.001.

Calling Graves' hyperthyroidism stable meant ophthalmopathy did not progress within 18 months. Amplification targeted TCR beta CDR3 regions from RNA transcripts. With the HTBI primer set, the TCR CDR3 went through a first round of RT-PCR. TCRdb fed the multiplex PCR reads into MiXCR, producing one record per CDR3 protein. Seen here are around 440,000 distinct CDR3 sequences, 15% to 18% observed once, and the top ten hold just under 8%. CDR3 length equals 15 residues. Trimming removed 5 bases at V and 7 bases at J, with 16 bases between. Germline loops: CDR1 SGHTS, CDR2 YDEGEE. This clonotype appeared many times. The target antigen is unknown.

The receptor was isolated from a woman in her late teens or twenties with Graves' hyperthyroidism. Material for sequencing was blood. The rearrangement joins TRBV5-8 to TRBJ1-6; the D is unclear. This CDR3 is CASRPMGRPNSPLHF. The CDR3 DNA reads TGTGCCAGCAGACCAATGGGCAGACCCAATTCACCCCTCCACTTT.